The sequence of this TCR beta chain was determined in a study of OX40 agonist ivuxolimab in advanced cancers. Study in general: A male proportion of over 70% was recorded, with mean age roughly 60 years and range 23 to 79. Partial responses were observed in three patients, of whom one had hepatocellular carcinoma and two had cutaneous melanoma. Study-level results: In a subset of nonresponders, normalized T-cell clonal expansion was also low. Relative to CD4+ cells, CD8+ T cells on average had more expanded clones.

The trim removed 7 bases at V and 0 bases at J, leaving 11 bases unmatched. Germline CDR1 and CDR2: LNHDA and SQIVND (reference sequence). CDR3 length equals 17 residues. This clone was found once. No antigen is known for it. Generated by immunoSEQ multiplex PCR, the TCRdb table keeps only in-frame clones and is missing some. The sample has about 93,000 clones, about 92% seen once. The starting material was CD4+ or CD8+ T cells sorted from blood, obtained in a trial of the OX40 agonist ivuxolimab. This TCR came from an adult with an advanced solid tumor such as melanoma, head and neck, liver or kidney cancer. This sequence joins TRBV19 and TRBJ2-1; 8 nucleotides align to TRBD2. The CDR3 spells CASKERGIQSSYNEQFF. In nucleotides, the CDR3 is TGTGCCAGTAAGGAGCGGGGGATTCAAAGCTCCTACAATGAGCAGTTCTTC.